Each of the 20 T cell receptor beta chains below was sequenced from the same sample in a study of control samples from healthy donors and cancer patients. Libraries were prepared by immunoSEQ multiplex PCR; TCRdb keeps only in-frame clonotypes and omits some of them. Here the sample spans about 50,000 clones, 95% to 97% being singletons. Specimen: blood. Receptors originate from a woman in her twenties or thirties in good health.

The V gene is TRBV29-1, the J gene TRBJ2-3; TRBD2 aligns across 10 bases. V shed 3 bases and J 4 bases; nucleotides not matched to a gene: 7. Germline assignment: CDR1 SQVTM and CDR2 ANQGSEA. The CDR3 extends over 15 amino acids. CDR3 in amino acids: CSVDISSGGSDTQYF. The CDR3 nucleotides are TGCAGCGTTGACATTAGTAGCGGGGGGTCAGATACGCAGTATTTT.

The chain is built from TRBV28 and TRBJ1-5; no clear D gene. This CDR3 has 12 amino acids. The germline gives CDR1 MDHEN, CDR2 SYDVKM. Trimming pared 5 bases from V and 1 base from J, leaving 3 bases between. Written as DNA, the CDR3 is TGTGCCAGCAGTCCAAGCAATCAGCCCCAGCATTTT. Translated, it gives CASSPSNQPQHF.

This rearrangement joins TRBV18 to TRBJ1-5; possibly TRBD1 for D (5 bases). The CDR3 spans 16 residues. The V end was cut by 3 bases, the J end by 4 bases, with 16 bases between. Germline CDR1 is KGHSH and CDR2 is LQKENI. The CDR3 loop is CASSPQGGPRNQPQHF. Written as DNA, the CDR3 is TGTGCCAGCTCACCTCAGGGTGGTCCGCGAAATCAGCCCCAGCATTTT.

V is TRBV18 and J is TRBJ2-7; D not certain. Germline assignment: CDR1 KGHSH and CDR2 LQKENI. V dropped 1 base and J dropped 1 base, with 8 bases sitting between them. This CDR3 has 14 amino acids. CDR3 amino acids: CASSPQHVSYEQYF. In nucleotides, the CDR3 is TGTGCCAGCTCACCACAGCATGTATCCTACGAGCAGTACTTC.

This chain connects TRBV28 to TRBJ1-2, with a weak D call TRBD1 (6 bases). There are 15 residues in the CDR3. Per the germline V gene, CDR1 is MDHEN and CDR2 is SYDVKM. The germline V and J ends were trimmed by 1 base and 5 bases, with 14 bases remaining between them. CDR3 in amino acids: CASSLYYGGGYGYTF. DNA for the CDR3: TGTGCCAGCAGTTTATACTATGGGGGCGGGTATGGCTACACCTTC.

The V gene is TRBV10-3, the J gene TRBJ2-7, with D unclear. The germline V gene has CDR1 ENHRY and CDR2 SYGVKD. The V and J ends lost 10 bases and 0 bases respectively, with 7 bases between them. CDR3 length: 11 amino acids. CDR3 in amino acids: CATWDSYEQYF. The CDR3 nucleotides are TGTGCCACCTGGGACTCCTACGAGCAGTACTTC.

CDR3 nucleotides: TGTGCCAGCAGGGATGTTGAGTCGGGGGGCGGGCAGTACTTC. It codes for CASRDVESGGGQYF. The chain combines TRBV27 with TRBJ2-7; D possibly corresponds to TRBD2 (7 bases). The CDR3 consists of 14 residues. Looked up from germline, CDR1 is MNHEY and CDR2 is SMNVEV (reference sequence). The V end was cut by 6 bases, the J end by 9 bases, with 21 bases between.

This clone was recorded once. The junction shows a germline mismatch at one end, possibly a read error. The chain links TRBV3-1 (or the pseudogene TRBV3-2) to TRBJ2-5; D possibly matches TRBD1 or TRBD2 (5 bases each). The CDR3 is made up of 14 amino acids. Germline V gene sequence: CDR1 LGHDT, CDR2 YNNKEL (reference sequence). The CDR3 protein is CASSQDSGTPTRYF. CDR3 DNA sequence: TGTGCCAGCAGCCAAGATTCTGGGACCCCCACCCGGTACTTC.

The chain couples TRBV7-8 to TRBJ2-7; D is undetermined. V lost 5 bases, J lost 3 bases, and 5 bases lay in between. The CDR3 extends over 11 amino acids. CDR1 is SGHVS and CDR2 is FQNEAQ in the germline V gene. CDR3 DNA: TGTGCCAGCAGCACCAACTACGAGCAGTACTTC. Translating gives CASSTNYEQYF.

V gene TRBV28 combines with J gene TRBJ1-5; possibly TRBD1 for D (5 bases). This CDR3 is built from 15 residues. The ends were cut back, 6 bases at V and 4 bases at J, with 16 bases in the middle. The V gene's germline CDR1 is MDHEN and CDR2 SYDVKM. The DNA for the CDR3 is TGTGCCAGCAGCCTGGCTGGGACGACTAATCAGCCCCAGCATTTT. Encoded protein: CASSLAGTTNQPQHF.

This rearrangement joins TRBV2 to TRBJ1-5; D unresolved. This CDR3 has 15 residues. Trimming cost V 7 bases and J 0 bases, with 13 bases left between them. CDR1 and CDR2 from the germline V gene are SNHLY and FYNNEI. The CDR3 DNA reads TGTGCCAGCATGGGTACAGACTATAGCAATCAGCCCCAGCATTTT. Translation gives CASMGTDYSNQPQHF.

The chain joins TRBV10-3 to TRBJ1-1; possible D gene TRBD1, 5 bases. The CDR3 extends over 14 amino acids. In germline, CDR1 is ENHRY, CDR2 SYGVKD. The ends were cut back, 6 bases at V and 1 base at J, with 12 bases in the middle. The CDR3 DNA sequence: TGTGCCATCAGCGCCGGGACGACGAACACTGAAGCTTTCTTT. Its translation: CAISAGTTNTEAFF.

V is TRBV5-6 and J is TRBJ2-1; D remains ambiguous. Trimming pared 3 bases from V and 9 bases from J, leaving 10 bases between. Per germline, CDR1 SGHDT and CDR2 YYEEEE. This CDR3 is built from 12 residues. The CDR3: CASSSLVLEQFF. The DNA for the CDR3 is TGTGCCAGCAGCTCTCTAGTTCTTGAGCAGTTCTTC. The full variable domain, its missing parts supplied by reference TRBV5-6 and TRBJ2-1, is DAGVTQSPTHLIKTRGQQVTLRCSPKSGHDTVSWYQQALGQGPQFIFQYYEEEERQRGNFPDRFSGHQFPNYSSELNVNALLLGDSALYLCASSSLVLEQFFGPGTRLTVL.

The V gene is TRBV10-3, the J gene TRBJ2-1, with 15 bases that match TRBD2. Germline values: CDR1 ENHRY, CDR2 SYGVKD. This CDR3 comprises 14 residues. V trimming: 6 bases; J trimming: 8 bases; junction bases outside the gene matches: 2. The CDR3 is CAIRGTSGRYEQFF. CDR3 nucleotide sequence: TGTGCCATCAGGGGGACTAGCGGGAGGTATGAGCAGTTCTTC.

This chain connects TRBV3-1 (or the pseudogene TRBV3-2) to TRBJ1-2, with TRBD1 as a possible D gene (5 bases). Trimming left V 7 bases short and J 5 bases short, with 20 bases between. CDR3 length: 15 amino acids. The germline V gene encodes CDR1 LGHDT and CDR2 YNNKEL (reference sequence). CDR3 residues: CASTQGPDENYGYTF. The DNA for the CDR3 is TGTGCCAGCACCCAGGGCCCCGACGAAAATTATGGCTACACCTTC.

The V call is TRBV19, the J call TRBJ2-7, with D hard to call. The CDR3 is made up of 13 amino acids. V dropped 3 bases and J dropped 3 bases, with 9 bases sitting between them. Germline values: CDR1 LNHDA, CDR2 SQIVND (reference sequence). CDR3 sequence reads: CASSMYRGYEQYF. In DNA form, the CDR3 reads TGTGCCAGTAGTATGTACAGAGGCTACGAGCAGTACTTC.

The chain couples TRBV28 to TRBJ1-2; 10 positions match TRBD1. Looked up from germline, CDR1 is MDHEN and CDR2 is SYDVKM. Germline trimming cut 7 bases from V and 7 bases from J; bases unmatched to any gene: 9. This CDR3 comprises 14 residues. The CDR3 reads CASTRGTGVGGYTF. In DNA, the CDR3 is TGTGCCAGCACCCGAGGGACAGGGGTCGGTGGCTACACCTTC.

V usage is TRBV6-2 or TRBV6-3 and J usage is TRBJ2-5, with D possibly being TRBD1 or TRBD2 (5 bases each). V lost 6 bases, J lost 0 bases, and 17 bases lay in between. Germline CDR1 MNHEY, CDR2 SVGEGT. There are 16 residues in the CDR3. The CDR3 bases are TGTGCCAGCAGCCAGAGGGACCGAAGATACCAAGAGACCCAGTACTTC. It codes for CASSQRDRRYQETQYF.

This sequence joins TRBV29-1 and TRBJ2-3; no firm D call. The CDR3 sequence is 14 residues long. V lost 4 bases and J lost 0, with 11 bases in between. The germline CDR1 and CDR2 sequences are SQVTM and ANQGSEA. This chain's CDR3 is CSVGGITSTDTQYF. The CDR3 coding sequence is TGCAGCGTTGGGGGAATTACTAGCACAGATACGCAGTATTTT.

This clone was seen more than once but under ten times. This CDR3 reads CASSASGSYNEQFF. The CDR3 bases are TGTGCCAGCAGTGCTAGCGGGTCCTACAATGAGCAGTTCTTC. The rearrangement joins TRBV2 to TRBJ2-1; TRBD2 agrees at 8 bases. The trim removed 4 bases at V and 1 base at J, leaving 0 bases unmatched. CDR3 size: 14 residues. CDR1 SNHLY and CDR2 FYNNEI come from the germline V gene.